This entry is about one TCR beta chain. As yet, its antigen is unknown. A universal primer site arose from template switching, and cDNA bore unique molecular identifiers. MiXCR, applied by TCRdb to the 5' RACE reads, yields one record per CDR3 protein. The data contain 1.5 million to 2 million distinct CDR3 sequences, under 35% of them seen just once; the ten biggest clones take up 0.25% to 0.3%. This specimen belongs to a study of identical twins. The CDR3 runs to 16 residues. V was shortened by 0 bases and J by 0 bases, with 11 bases between the two germline ends. Germline lookup yields CDR1 LGHNT and CDR2 FRNRAP. Whole-study findings and limits: One should note that invariant MAIT and iNKT cells could partly confound zero-insertion analyses. Within cord blood, abundant beta clonotypes carried fewer insertions, but memory repertoires showed no such trend.

The specimen was cord blood. The chain carries TRBV12-5 and TRBJ1-2; unclear D gene. The TCR originated in a newborn girl in good health. For the CDR3, the DNA is TGTGCTAGTGGTTTGGTACTATATGGATCTAACTATGGCTACACCTTC. Its protein is CASGLVLYGSNYGYTF.